These 30 T cell receptor beta chains share one sample of origin, sequenced in a study of beta chain features in type 1 diabetes. Findings of the study overall: All four CD4+ subsets of Type 1 diabetes patients contained TCRB CDR3s that were moderately but significantly shorter.

Their antigen targets remain unknown. Of the isolated RNA, all was reverse transcribed, and so the sequenced material was expressed TCRB transcripts. Profiling relied on immunoSEQ multiplex PCR, and the TCRdb table lists in-frame clones only, not all of them. The data hold 230,000 or so clones, with 16% observed a single time. Source material: naive CD4+ T cells from blood. These TCRs come from a man aged 30-40 years with type 1 diabetes.

V usage is TRBV7-9 and J usage is TRBJ2-3; 10 bases map to TRBD2. With 8 bases clipped from V and 4 bases from J, the junction kept 6 bases outside the gene matches. CDR3 length: 14 amino acids. CDR1 is SEHNR, CDR2 FQNEAQ, per germline (reference sequence). CDR3 residues: CASGGTSAADTQYF. The CDR3 nucleotides are TGTGCCAGCGGCGGGACTAGCGCAGCAGATACGCAGTATTTT.

The V gene is TRBV29-1, the J gene TRBJ2-2; D gene uncertain. The CDR3 is made up of 17 amino acids. From germline, CDR1 is SQVTM and CDR2 ANQGSEA. Trimming stripped 4 bases from V and 1 base from J, with 19 bases between. The CDR3 is CSVAKVAVLQNTGELFF. The CDR3 nucleotides are TGCAGCGTTGCTAAGGTGGCAGTACTCCAGAACACCGGGGAGCTGTTTTTT.

The V gene is TRBV12-5, the J gene TRBJ2-3, with TRBD2 matching over 11 bases. Germline CDR1 and CDR2: LGHNT and FRNRAP. The CDR3 extends over 16 amino acids. V shed 7 bases and J 3 bases; nucleotides not matched to a gene: 9. As DNA, the CDR3 is TGTGCTAGTGCGCCCGGGACTAGCGGCATTACAGATACGCAGTATTTT. It yields the protein CASAPGTSGITDTQYF.

V gene TRBV5-4 combines with J gene TRBJ2-1; possible D gene TRBD2, 6 bases. The germline gives CDR1 SGHNT, CDR2 YYREEE (reference sequence). The V gene lost 8 bases and the J gene lost 6 bases, with 21 bases spanning the gap. CDR3 length: 15 amino acids. This CDR3 is CASLRERARPNEQFF. CDR3 nucleotide sequence: TGTGCCAGTCTCCGGGAGCGGGCCAGGCCCAATGAGCAGTTCTTC.

This clone was detected a few times. The chain couples TRBV30 to TRBJ1-5; 10 bases map to TRBD1. The CDR3 has 20 amino acids. The J segment lost 0 bases and the V segment lost 1 base, leaving 15 bases of the junction unmatched. Germline loops: CDR1 GTSNPN, CDR2 SVGIG (reference sequence). The CDR3 DNA follows: TGTGCCTGGAGTGCCTCTCCCTCGGACAGGGGGGCTTATAGCAATCAGCCCCAGCATTTT. It is translated as CAWSASPSDRGAYSNQPQHF. Full variable domain (rest looked up from reference TRBV30 and TRBJ1-5): SQTIHQWPATLVQPVGSPLSLECTVEGTSNPNLYWYRQAAGRGLQLLFYSVGIGQISSEVPQNLSASRPQDRQFILSSKKLLLSDSGFYLCAWSASPSDRGAYSNQPQHFGDGTRLSIL.

The rearrangement uses TRBV29-1 and TRBJ2-7, with 7 bases lining up with TRBD1. Trimming at V came to 7 bases and at J to 2 bases, leaving 11 bases not matched to a gene. The CDR3 has 14 amino acids. Germline CDR1 and CDR2: SQVTM and ANQGSEA. CDR3 nucleotides: TGCAGCGCCGCACAGGGGTGGAAGACCTACGAGCAGTACTTC. The encoded protein is CSAAQGWKTYEQYF.

V is TRBV4-1 and J is TRBJ2-5; the match to TRBD2 covers 9 bases. Per germline, CDR1 MGHRA and CDR2 YSYEKL. V shed 2 bases, J shed 2 bases, and the junction held 3 bases outside the gene matches. The CDR3 spans 15 residues. CDR3 in amino acids: CASSQPLAGQETQYF. CDR3 nucleotide sequence: TGCGCCAGCAGCCAACCTCTAGCGGGACAAGAGACCCAGTACTTC.

The chain recombines TRBV4-1 with TRBJ2-5, with D possibly being TRBD2 (6 bases). There are 16 residues in the CDR3. CDR1 MGHRA and CDR2 YSYEKL come from the germline V gene. Trimming pared 3 bases from V and 2 bases from J, leaving 16 bases between. This CDR3 reads CASSQGGVERQETQYF. The CDR3 DNA reads as TGCGCCAGCAGCCAGGGGGGAGTCGAGCGGCAAGAGACCCAGTACTTC.

This clone was counted only a few times. CDR3 bases: TGTGCCAGCAGCTTATGGGCCTACCTTAGCACAGATACGCAGTATTTT. Its translation: CASSLWAYLSTDTQYF. J is TRBJ2-3 and V is TRBV7-2; the D is unclear. Deletions cut 2 bases from V and 0 bases from J, with 12 bases between. CDR3 length: 16 amino acids. Germline V gene sequence: CDR1 SGHTA, CDR2 FQGNSA.

This clone was seen more than once but under ten times. The rearrangement uses TRBV5-1 and TRBJ1-1; 7 nucleotides align to TRBD1. The germline V gene has CDR1 SGHRS and CDR2 YFSETQ. The CDR3 has 16 residues. V was pared by 4 bases and J by 0 bases, with 9 bases of the junction left unmatched. DNA of the CDR3: TGCGCCAGCAGCGCTACCCCAGGGGGTTTGAACACTGAAGCTTTCTTT. This codes for CASSATPGGLNTEAFF.

This rearrangement joins TRBV4-2 to TRBJ2-7; 11 bases map to TRBD2. Germline V gene sequence: CDR1 LGHNA, CDR2 YNFKEQ. CDR3 length: 18 amino acids. J lost 2 bases, V lost 1 base, and 10 bases had no gene match. Here the CDR3 reads CASSQGGASGRRPYEQYF. In nucleotides, the CDR3 is TGTGCCAGCAGCCAAGGAGGGGCTAGCGGGAGGAGGCCCTACGAGCAGTACTTC.

This clone has just a few counts. V and J are TRBV7-9 and TRBJ2-3, with 9 bases that match TRBD2. Germline V gene data show CDR1 as SEHNR and CDR2 as FQNEAQ (reference sequence). V gave up 5 bases and J gave up 2 bases; unmatched junction bases: 8. CDR3 length equals 16 residues. The CDR3 nucleotides are TGTGCCAGCAGCCGAAGAGTAGCGGGAGTCACAGATACGCAGTATTTT. This translates into CASSRRVAGVTDTQYF.

This chain joins TRBV29-1 and TRBJ1-2; the D gene is possibly TRBD1 (6 bases). This CDR3 contains 12 residues. V lost 4 bases and J lost 4, with 10 bases in between. Germline CDR1 reads SQVTM; CDR2 reads ANQGSEA. In DNA form, the CDR3 reads TGCAGCGTTGGGGGACAACTCTATGGCTACACCTTC. This codes for CSVGGQLYGYTF. Full variable domain (missing parts from reference TRBV29-1 and TRBJ1-2): SAVISQKPSRDICQRGTSLTIQCQVDSQVTMMFWYRQQPGQSLTLIATANQGSEATYESGFVIDKFPISRPNLTFSTLTVSNMSPEDSSIYLCSVGGQLYGYTFGSGTRLTVV.

V and J are TRBV18 and TRBJ2-4; 8 bases agree with TRBD1. CDR3 length equals 14 residues. V lost 6 bases, J lost 3 bases, and 4 bases stayed unmatched. Germline values: CDR1 KGHSH, CDR2 LQKENI. CDR3 DNA: TGTGCCAGCTCTCGACAGGGGAGCAAAAACATTCAGTACTTC. Translated, it gives CASSRQGSKNIQYF.

The chain couples TRBV30 to TRBJ2-5, with TRBD1 identical over 9 bases. Judging by the DNA end, TRBJ2-7 fits better; the J call may be wrong. Germline CDR1 is GTSNPN and CDR2 is SVGIG (reference sequence). This CDR3 has 13 residues. CDR3 in DNA: TGTGCCTGGAGGACAGGGGGGTGGTACGAGCAGTACTTC. This sequence encodes CAWRTGGWYEQYF.

This chain joins TRBV27 and TRBJ2-3; perhaps TRBD1 as D (6 bases). The CDR3 runs to 14 residues. From germline, CDR1 is MNHEY and CDR2 SMNVEV (reference sequence). The V and J ends lost 6 bases and 0 bases respectively, with 10 bases between them. This CDR3 is CASRQGTSTDTQYF. The CDR3 region has the DNA TGTGCCAGCAGGCAGGGGACCAGCACAGATACGCAGTATTTT.

This sequence joins TRBV9 and TRBJ2-5, with 11 bases fitting TRBD2. The trim removed 3 bases at V and 3 bases at J, leaving 4 bases unmatched. The CDR3 covers 15 residues. Germline CDR1 is SGDLS and CDR2 is YYNGEE. The CDR3 loop is CASSGGTSGKETQYF. The CDR3 DNA reads as TGTGCCAGCAGCGGAGGGACTAGCGGCAAAGAGACCCAGTACTTC.

The chain joins TRBV7-9 to TRBJ2-1; 7 positions match TRBD2. Trimming at V came to 5 bases and at J to 4 bases, leaving 14 bases not matched to a gene. Germline V gene data show CDR1 as SEHNR and CDR2 as FQNEAQ (reference sequence). The CDR3 covers 17 residues. The CDR3 loop reads CASSLGLLTLSYNEQFF. CDR3 coding DNA: TGTGCCAGCAGCCTGGGACTACTTACCCTCTCGTACAATGAGCAGTTCTTC.

This chain connects TRBV19 to TRBJ2-3, with 7 positions matching TRBD1. With V trimmed by 4 bases and J by 3 bases, 4 bases remained unmatched. The CDR3 has 14 amino acids. Germline V gene sequence: CDR1 LNHDA, CDR2 SQIVND (reference sequence). CDR3 region: CASSTGRGTDTQYF. In nucleotides, the CDR3 is TGTGCCAGTAGTACGGGCAGGGGGACAGATACGCAGTATTTT.

CDR3 sequence reads: CASSVPRRRAFF. DNA for the CDR3: TGTGCCAGCAGCGTACCGAGAAGAAGAGCTTTCTTT. The V call is TRBV9, the J call TRBJ1-1, with D unclear. The ends were cut back, 1 base at V and 10 bases at J, with 11 bases in the middle. This CDR3 has 12 residues. Germline V gene sequence: CDR1 SGDLS, CDR2 YYNGEE.

This clone was counted only a few times. This chain joins TRBV29-1 and TRBJ1-2; a possible D gene is TRBD1 (5 bases). V was trimmed by 2 bases and J by 7 bases, leaving 8 bases between them. This CDR3 spans 11 amino acids. Germline CDR1 reads SQVTM; CDR2 reads ANQGSEA. CDR3 sequence (DNA): TGCAGCGTTGAACAGGGCGGTGGCTACACCTTC. Residues: CSVEQGGGYTF.

This clone has only a few counts. The identical CDR3 is also encoded by other nucleotide sequences in the sample. The chain employs TRBV28 and TRBJ2-7; D not certain. Per the germline V gene, CDR1 is MDHEN and CDR2 is SYDVKM. V gave up 3 bases and J gave up 3 bases, with 6 bases separating them. There are 12 residues in the CDR3. The CDR3 region has the DNA TGTGCCAGCAGTTTGGTAAGCTACGAGCAGTACTTC. It translates to CASSLVSYEQYF.

The chain combines TRBV7-2 with TRBJ2-1; 10 bases line up with TRBD2. This CDR3 spans 15 amino acids. The junction had 4 bases not matched to a gene; V was cut back by 5 bases and J by 3 bases. CDR1 and CDR2 (germline): SGHTA, FQGNSA. DNA of the CDR3: TGTGCCAGCAGCGCTACTAGCGGGAACTACAATGAGCAGTTCTTC. Its protein is CASSATSGNYNEQFF.

Only one count was recorded for this clone. The rearrangement uses TRBV7-9 and TRBJ2-7; TRBD1 matches 9 bases. With 5 bases clipped from V and 0 bases from J, the junction kept 8 bases outside the gene matches. This CDR3 region has 16 residues. The germline V gene encodes CDR1 SEHNR and CDR2 FQNEAQ (reference sequence). The CDR3 spells CASSPRGTGYSYEQYF. The CDR3, as DNA: TGTGCCAGCAGCCCCAGGGGGACAGGGTACTCCTACGAGCAGTACTTC.

The CDR3 protein is CAWGTEETQYF. In DNA, the CDR3 is TGTGCCTGGGGGACAGAAGAGACCCAGTACTTC. The chain combines TRBV30 with TRBJ2-5, with 7 bases that match TRBD1. This CDR3 comprises 11 residues. After removal of 5 bases from V and 3 bases from J, the junction contained 0 bases not matched to a gene. Germline V CDR1 and CDR2: GTSNPN, SVGIG (reference sequence). Based on the CDR3 plus reference TRBV30 and TRBJ2-5, the full variable domain is SQTIHQWPATLVQPVGSPLSLECTVEGTSNPNLYWYRQAAGRGLQLLFYSVGIGQISSEVPQNLSASRPQDRQFILSSKKLLLSDSGFYLCAWGTEETQYFGPGTRLLVL.

V and J are TRBV30 and TRBJ1-2, with D hard to call. The V end was cut by 3 bases, the J end by 4 bases, with 9 bases between. CDR3 length: 12 residues. Germline assignment: CDR1 GTSNPN and CDR2 SVGIG (reference sequence). DNA of the CDR3: TGTGCCTGGAGCGAGGGATTCTATGGCTACACCTTC. Encoded protein: CAWSEGFYGYTF.

A few counts support this clone. This rearrangement joins TRBV5-1 to TRBJ2-1, with a weak D call TRBD2 (5 bases). The CDR3 is 15 residues long. CDR1 is SGHRS, CDR2 YFSETQ, per germline. Trimming took 0 bases from V and 4 from J, leaving 11 bases between them. CDR3 region: CASSLVATTYNEQFF. The CDR3 DNA follows: TGCGCCAGCAGCTTGGTAGCGACAACATACAATGAGCAGTTCTTC.

This chain links TRBV29-1 with TRBJ1-1; 9 bases fit TRBD1. V lost 3 bases, J lost 3 bases, and 2 bases stayed unmatched. The CDR3 covers 13 residues. Per germline, CDR1 SQVTM and CDR2 ANQGSEA. The CDR3 spells CSVDGTGHTEAFF. CDR3 sequence (DNA): TGCAGCGTTGATGGGACAGGGCACACTGAAGCTTTCTTT.

This clone showed up just a few times. The V gene is TRBV15, the J gene TRBJ2-3; 10 bases fit TRBD2. Germline V gene lookup returns CDR1 LNHNV and CDR2 YYDKDF (reference sequence). After removal of 1 base from V and 3 bases from J, the junction contained 4 bases not matched to a gene. The CDR3 consists of 16 residues. The CDR3 DNA follows: TGTGCCACCAGCAGAGGTGGAGCGGGAGGGACAGATACGCAGTATTTT. It codes for CATSRGGAGGTDTQYF. The variable domain in full, completed from reference TRBV15 and TRBJ2-3, reads DAMVIQNPRYQVTQFGKPVTLSCSQTLNHNVMYWYQQKSSQAPKLLFHYYDKDFNNEADTPDNFQSRRPNTSFCFLDIRSPGLGDTAMYLCATSRGGAGGTDTQYFGPGTRLTVL.

The rearrangement joins TRBV6-6 to TRBJ2-1, with D maybe TRBD2 (6 bases). The germline CDR1 and CDR2 sequences are MNHNY and SVGAGI (reference sequence). Trimming left V 5 bases short and J 10 bases short, with 12 bases between. The length of the CDR3 is 12 residues. The DNA for the CDR3 is TGTGCCAGCAGTCCGCACAGCGGGGAGCAGTTCTTC. It is translated as CASSPHSGEQFF.